This T cell receptor beta chain comes out of a study of PD-1 blockade in classical Hodgkin lymphoma. Turning to the study itself: Intravenous delivery of nivolumab at 3 mg/kg to patients occurred every 2 weeks.

The time point: cycle 4 day 1 (C4D1), after less than 7 weeks of nivolumab. Every single patient, without exception, relapsed after autologous stem cell transplantation, and brentuximab vedotin exposure varied. The study purified CD4+ T cells from thawed PBMCs using magnetic negative selection. This clone has only a few counts. Antigen specificity is unknown. CDR1 is MNHGY, CDR2 SVAAGI, per germline. Deletions cut 2 bases from V and 3 bases from J, with 16 bases between. This CDR3 comprises 17 residues. TCRdb's table, derived via immunoSEQ multiplex PCR, lists solely in-frame clones and lacks some. The table records 32,000 or so clones, 92% of them present only once. Study-wide points: Diversity in CD4+ TCRs, unlike that measured in CD8+ TCRs, had risen significantly by C4D1.

The source was CD4+ T cells from blood, collected before the fourth cycle of nivolumab. The receptor was isolated from a human donor with classical Hodgkin lymphoma. V usage is TRBV6-9 and J usage is TRBJ2-2, with D unclear. CDR3 sequence reads: CASSYGPRSVDTGELFF. The CDR3, as DNA: TGTGCCAGCAGTTATGGACCCCGGTCAGTCGACACCGGGGAGCTGTTTTTT.